One and the same sample provided the 21 T cell receptor beta chains below, sequenced in a study of cytomegalovirus exposure and HLA in healthy donors. The PCR made use of 60 Vbeta and 13 Jbeta primers. Sequencing used immunoSEQ multiplex PCR; TCRdb keeps in-frame clones, though not all of them. The sample shows some 130,000 clones, 70% to 75% of them seen only once. Specimen: PBMCs. Every receptor here comes from a male donor in good health and CMV-seronegative.

V and J are TRBV7-3 and TRBJ2-1, with 10 bases that match TRBD1. The CDR3 covers 15 residues. J gave up 7 bases and V 5 bases, and 8 bases lay outside the gene matches. Per germline, CDR1 SGHTA and CDR2 FQGTGA. The CDR3 loop is CASSPTGGLRNEQFF. For the CDR3, the DNA is TGTGCCAGCAGCCCGACAGGGGGCCTCAGAAATGAGCAGTTCTTC. The variable domain in full, with the rest retrieved from reference TRBV7-3 and TRBJ2-1, is GAGVSQTPSNKVTEKGKYVELRCDPISGHTALYWYRQSLGQGPEFLIYFQGTGAADDSGLPNDRFFAVRPEGSVSTLKIQRTERGDSAVYLCASSPTGGLRNEQFFGPGTRLTVL.

As concerns this clone: One end of the junction varies from germline; a read error may be responsible. This chain uses TRBV30 with TRBJ1-1; D perhaps matches TRBD1 (5 bases). The CDR3 loop spans 14 amino acids. Germline V gives CDR1 GTSNPN, CDR2 SVGIG (reference sequence). The CDR3 DNA sequence: TGTGCCTGGAGTGTATCATTCTGGGGCACTGAGGCTTTCTTT. Protein product: CAWSVSFWGTEAFF.

To note about this clone: The junction does not match germline at one end; this may be a read error. The chain couples TRBV7-7 to TRBJ2-1; possibly TRBD2 for D (5 bases). Germline loops: CDR1 SSHAT, CDR2 FNYEAQ (reference sequence). This CDR3 comprises 15 residues. CDR3 amino acids: CASSPRSGSYNEQFF. In nucleotides, the CDR3 is TGTGCTAGCAGCCCCCGAAGCGGTTCCTACAATGAGCAGTTCTTC.

The genes are TRBV30 and TRBJ1-3; no clear D gene. V gave up 1 base and J gave up 2 bases, with 9 bases separating them. CDR1 and CDR2 from the germline V gene are GTSNPN and SVGIG (reference sequence). CDR3 length equals 14 residues. The CDR3 here is CAWSAGSPGNTIYF. For the CDR3, the DNA is TGTGCCTGGAGTGCCGGGAGCCCTGGAAACACCATATATTTT.

This clone was seen more than once but under ten times. The genes are TRBV7-3 and TRBJ1-4; TRBD1 matches at 7 bases. CDR3 length: 15 amino acids. Trimming cost V 0 bases and J 5 bases; bases outside gene matches: 3. CDR1 is SGHTA and CDR2 is FQGTGA in the germline V gene. CDR3 sequence (DNA): TGTGCCAGCAGCTTAACGGGACAGAAGAATGAAAAACTGTTTTTT. This translates into CASSLTGQKNEKLFF.

The rearrangement links TRBV28 to TRBJ2-7; D might be TRBD1 (6 bases). The V and J ends lost 5 bases and 2 bases respectively, with 16 bases between them. The CDR3 has 15 amino acids. Germline V gene lookup returns CDR1 MDHEN and CDR2 SYDVKM. CDR3 DNA: TGTGCCAGCAGTCCCCCCGGGACACTTACCTACGAGCAGTACTTC. It codes for CASSPPGTLTYEQYF. Variable domain in full (rest from reference TRBV28 and TRBJ2-7): DVKVTQSSRYLVKRTGEKVFLECVQDMDHENMFWYRQDPGLGLRLIYFSYDVKMKEKGDIPEGYSVSREKKERFSLILESASTNQTSMYLCASSPPGTLTYEQYFGPGTRLTVT.

The CDR3 sequence is CASSLDGQGRYEQYF. CDR3 nucleotide sequence: TGTGCCAGCAGTTTAGACGGACAGGGGAGATACGAGCAGTACTTC. This chain joins TRBV28 and TRBJ2-7; 9 bases agree with TRBD1. Per the germline V gene, CDR1 is MDHEN and CDR2 is SYDVKM. V lost 2 bases, J lost 4 bases, and 6 bases stayed unmatched. The CDR3 extends over 15 amino acids.

The CDR3 region has the DNA TGCAGCGTTGAAGATCTGACAGGGGGCACCTACGAGCAGTACTTC. As protein: CSVEDLTGGTYEQYF. This chain connects TRBV29-1 to TRBJ2-7; TRBD1 agrees at 10 bases. The germline CDR1 and CDR2 sequences are SQVTM and ANQGSEA. V lost 0 bases, J lost 2 bases, and 4 bases stayed unmatched. The CDR3 is made up of 15 amino acids.

This clone occurred a few times. The gene calls are TRBV28 and TRBJ1-2, with D perhaps TRBD1 (5 bases). The CDR3 length is 11 residues. V lost 8 bases to trimming and J lost 6 bases, with 10 bases between them. Germline-derived CDR1 and CDR2 are MDHEN and SYDVKM. The CDR3 sequence: CASSRVDGYTF. The CDR3 bases are TGTGCCAGCTCCAGGGTAGATGGCTACACCTTC.

The CDR3 is CASWRRATGGRKTGELFF. CDR3 in DNA: TGTGCCAGTTGGAGAAGAGCAACAGGGGGCCGAAAGACCGGGGAGCTGTTTTTT. This chain links TRBV19 with TRBJ2-2, with 9 bases identical to TRBD1. Germline V lookup: CDR1 LNHDA, CDR2 SQIVND (reference sequence). There are 18 residues in the CDR3. After removal of 8 bases from V and 5 bases from J, the junction contained 18 bases not matched to a gene.

This clone was picked up a small number of times. One junction end does not reproduce the germline sequence, and a read error may be involved. This rearrangement joins TRBV7-2 to TRBJ2-7; unclear D gene. The germline V gene encodes CDR1 SGHTA and CDR2 FQGNSA. The CDR3 sequence is 15 residues long. CDR3: CASSLDFGFSYEQYF. The CDR3 DNA follows: TGTGCCAGCAGTTTAGATTTCGGGTTCTCCTACGAGCAGTACTTC. Based on the CDR3 plus reference TRBV7-2 and TRBJ2-7, the full variable domain is GAGVSQSPSNKVTEKGKDVELRCDPISGHTALYWYRQSLGQGLEFLIYFQGNSAPDKSGLPSDRFSAERTGGSVSTLTIQRTQQEDSAVYLCASSLDFGFSYEQYFGPGTRLTVT.

The chain links TRBV29-1 to TRBJ1-2; 8 bases align to TRBD1. Germline V gives CDR1 SQVTM, CDR2 ANQGSEA. Unmatched junction bases numbered 9, after V lost 4 bases and J lost 8 bases. This CDR3 comprises 13 residues. In DNA form, the CDR3 reads TGCAGCGTTGCTGGACAGGGATATCTGGGCTACACCTTC. Its translation is CSVAGQGYLGYTF.

Of note for this clone: The germline gene is not matched at one end of the junction; a read error may be the cause. This chain joins TRBV7-9 and TRBJ1-5, with D uncertain. Germline loops: CDR1 SEHNR, CDR2 FQNEAQ (reference sequence). The CDR3 sequence is 13 residues long. This chain's CDR3 is CSSSLNSNQPQHF. The CDR3, as DNA: TGTTCCAGCAGCTTAAACAGTAATCAGCCCCAGCATTTT.

The rearrangement joins TRBV6-5 to TRBJ1-4, with D uncertain. V was shortened by 4 bases and J by 7 bases, with 10 bases between the two germline ends. Germline CDR1 MNHEY, CDR2 SVGAGI. The CDR3 is 13 amino acids. The CDR3 bases are TGTGCCAGCAGTTCCCACGGAGGTGAAAAACTGTTTTTT. It encodes CASSSHGGEKLFF.

CDR3 nucleotides: TGTGCCAGCAGCAGACAGGGGTTGAGCGAGCAGTACTTC. Amino acids: CASSRQGLSEQYF. The chain carries TRBV7-6 and TRBJ2-7; 8 bases are shared with TRBD1. CDR3 size: 13 residues. Per the germline V gene, CDR1 is SGHVS and CDR2 is FNYEAQ. V lost 5 bases, J lost 6 bases, and 6 bases stayed unmatched.

This clone was counted a few times. This chain joins TRBV15 and TRBJ2-7; D perhaps matches TRBD2 (6 bases). Between the trimmed V and J ends, which lost 0 bases and 3 bases, there was a span of 15 bases. The CDR3 has 16 residues. Germline CDR1 is LNHNV and CDR2 is YYDKDF (reference sequence). In DNA form, the CDR3 reads TGTGCCACCAGCAGAGATAAATACGGGAGAAACTACGAGCAGTACTTC. It encodes CATSRDKYGRNYEQYF. Combining the CDR3 with reference TRBV15 and TRBJ2-7 gives the whole variable domain DAMVIQNPRYQVTQFGKPVTLSCSQTLNHNVMYWYQQKSSQAPKLLFHYYDKDFNNEADTPDNFQSRRPNTSFCFLDIRSPGLGDTAMYLCATSRDKYGRNYEQYFGPGTRLTVT.

J is TRBJ1-2 and V is TRBV5-4, with unresolved D. CDR1 is SGHNT and CDR2 is YYREEE in the germline V gene (reference sequence). Trimming removed 1 base at V and 1 base at J, with 8 bases between. The CDR3 is 14 residues long. The CDR3 loop reads CASSLRQFNYGYTF. The DNA for the CDR3 is TGTGCCAGCAGCTTGCGTCAGTTTAACTATGGCTACACCTTC.

The chain uses TRBV27 and TRBJ1-1, with 7 bases fitting TRBD1. J was trimmed by 7 bases and V by 4 bases; bases with no gene match: 6. Germline-derived CDR1 and CDR2 are MNHEY and SMNVEV (reference sequence). The CDR3 sequence is 13 residues long. The CDR3 DNA follows: TGTGCCAGCAGTTCCAGGGGGACGGTTGAAGCTTTCTTT. Translation: CASSSRGTVEAFF.

V gene TRBV6-6 combines with J gene TRBJ1-1, with unresolved D. The V end was cut by 2 bases, the J end by 5 bases, with 9 bases between. The CDR3 sequence is 13 residues long. Germline CDR1 MNHNY, CDR2 SVGAGI (reference sequence). CDR3 DNA sequence: TGTGCCAGCAGTTACCCCGGAGGGACTGAAGCTTTCTTT. Translation: CASSYPGGTEAFF.

CDR3: CASSLSASGPYEQYF. The DNA for the CDR3 is TGTGCCAGCAGCTTAAGCGCTAGCGGTCCCTACGAGCAGTACTTC. J is TRBJ2-7 and V is TRBV7-3, with 7 positions matching TRBD2. The CDR3 contains 15 residues. Germline lookup yields CDR1 SGHTA and CDR2 FQGTGA. The V gene end was trimmed by 1 base and the J gene end by 2 bases; junction bases not matched to a gene: 5.

V and J are TRBV9 and TRBJ1-2, with a possible D match to TRBD1 (5 bases). CDR1 SGDLS and CDR2 YYNGEE come from the germline V gene. The V end was cut by 0 bases, the J end by 8 bases, with 11 bases between. This CDR3 is 13 amino acids long. The CDR3 DNA sequence: TGTGCCAGCAGCGTAGAGGGGCTTGGCGGCTACACCTTC. It translates to CASSVEGLGGYTF. The full variable domain, rest sourced from reference TRBV9 and TRBJ1-2, is DSGVTQTPKHLITATGQRVTLRCSPRSGDLSVYWYQQSLDQGLQFLIQYYNGEERAKGNILERFSAQQFPDLHSELNLSSLELGDSALYFCASSVEGLGGYTFGSGTRLTVV.